Sequencing of this T cell receptor beta chain was carried out in a study of blood T cell repertoires in COVID-19. Study information: The United States, Italy and Spain supplied acute and convalescent COVID-19 samples. PBMCs, B-cell-depleted T cells, or T cells provided the cDNA or gDNA that made up the material.

Germline values: CDR1 MDHEN, CDR2 SYDVKM. The CDR3 extends over 14 amino acids. Trimming left V 8 bases short and J 3 bases short, with 13 bases between. Seattle's cohort entered during active infection and was followed longitudinally. Original handling: Reference gene primer amplification gave nucleated cell count estimates. Assay: immunoSEQ multiplex PCR; the TCRdb copy retains only in-frame clones and omits some. Clone size and the V and J calls come from that table; the DNA yielded D and trimming. The sample has under 400,000 clones, about 87% seen once. The specimen sequenced was peripheral blood. J is TRBJ1-4 and V is TRBV28; tentatively, D is TRBD1 (6 bases). This receptor was identified in a woman aged 25 to 45 with COVID-19, enrolled during active disease. CDR3 in DNA: TGTGCCAGCCTTGCGGGGGCCTCTAATGAAAAACTGTTTTTT. Amino acids: CASLAGASNEKLFF.